This T cell receptor (beta chain) was profiled in a study of cytomegalovirus exposure and HLA in healthy donors (dated by TCRdb to about 2017). In terms of the full investigation: In an earlier analysis of 450 to 750 of the donors, about 270 Gb of sequence data and some 120 million unique TCR beta sequences from roughly 190 million T cells were reported. Roughly 300 gigabases of sequencing data and tens of millions of unique TCR sequences were included in an early release covering several hundred HLA-typed donors. Of the roughly 390 genotyped donors, 81% were placed in the genetic ancestry cluster associated with self-reported Caucasian donors. The study aimed to test whether cataloging public T cell receptors could reveal signatures of past pathogen exposure. Using immunosequencing, the study profiled T cell repertoires from 666 subjects and related those repertoires to cytomegalovirus serostatus. A separate validation cohort of approximately 120 different subjects was used in addition to the 666-subject first cohort. High-throughput TCR immunosequencing, statistical association of individual TCRs with disease status, and machine learning were combined to predict cytomegalovirus infection status. A later analysis re-analyzed previously published TCR beta repertoires from 660 or so donors and added high-resolution HLA genotyping to study TCR occurrence patterns. The later analysis used no new phenotypic data to find candidate immune exposures, relying instead on TCR beta sequences and their occurrence across donors. In an earlier analysis of 550 to 700 of the donors, high-throughput TCR beta sequencing was used to judge whether each TCR beta V gene segment behaved as functional or pseudogenic. Donor age, sex, ethnicity and CMV serostatus were compiled together with the repertoire data. A later genetic analysis took genome-wide SNP genotypes for about three fifths of the 666 donors and used that subset as a discovery cohort. Every discovery cohort repertoire had been produced on one sequencing platform. HLA typing covered class I and class II loci at four-digit resolution. The number of donors typed differed by locus, with roughly 629-640 for A, B, C, DRB1 and DQB1, 522 for DQA1, approximately 570 for DPA1, and some 440 for DPB1. Four or five DR-DQ haplotypes were handled as single units for association and clustering, since linkage in the cohort was strong. Across some 400 genotyped donors of the cohort, an average of approximately 200,000 unique TCR beta nucleotide sequences per donor were sequenced, and 15% to 20% of those sequences were non-productive.

The cysteine opens and the phenylalanine closes a CDR3 of 15 amino acids. The read is trimmed to its CDR3 DNA, 45 bases read in frame from base 1. The germline V gene yields SGHRS for CDR1 and YFSETQ for CDR2. Trimming takes 0 bases off V and 5 bases off J; junction bases not matched to a gene: 3. A note on this clone: This clone's antigen is unknown.

Results and caveats for the whole study, not just this receptor: The cohort was sequenced for TCR beta chains only, and without alpha or paired-chain data the features that could be detected were limited. Across donors, most TCR sequences were observed very rarely, whereas some public TCRs were present in many individuals. Compared with the approximately 670-donor mean, donors in an Asian-associated ancestry cluster had fewer N-insertions in productive TCRs, according to a later genetic analysis. The sequencing pipeline was judged likely to have produced a cluster of highly shared sequence variants as a technical artifact. Compared with equally common non-associated chains, HLA-associated TCR beta chains in a later analysis were more clonally expanded and had lower generation probabilities. Roughly uniform sequencing depth across donors was assumed in presence/absence analyses, although this assumption may not hold. Some IMGT-functional V segments, including TRBV6-2 and TRBV6-3, could not be told apart with the 87-base-pair reads, so those segments were excluded. Linkage disequilibrium might explain the correlated functional status among segregating V segments, but an unknown experimental factor could not be ruled out. A few of the identified cytomegalovirus-associated TCR beta chains were confirmed in vitro to be specific for cytomegalovirus antigens. Because HLA typing was unavailable for some donors at each locus, only the typed subset was used in association tests. According to a later analysis, parvovirus B19, influenza, CMV and Epstein-Barr virus appeared linked to several top co-occurrence clusters. A later analysis found that most CMV-associated TCR beta chains appeared HLA-restricted, with HLA associations seemingly driven largely by CMV exposure. Assigning TCR associations to individual alleles was difficult when HLA alleles, especially DR and DQ, strongly co-occurred. A later analysis associated 15,000 or so TCR beta sequences with specific HLA alleles at a false discovery rate of 0.05. Cytomegalovirus status was reported to be diagnosed by the classifier with high specificity and sensitivity in both the original and validation cohorts. In a later genetic analysis, a missense DCLRE1C variant was associated with V-gene and J-gene trimming of TCR beta chains, and the association was replicated in an independent cohort. In an earlier analysis of about 550 of the donors, most TCR beta V segments were observed in productive rearrangements about 87% or about 30% of the time, broadly matching IMGT annotations. The authors suggested that the approach could potentially be generalized to other disease states and immunological phenotypes. In a later analysis, the rate of TCR association differed among HLA loci, with DRB1 alleles having the most associated TCRs and HLA-C alleles having the fewest. The only immune exposure information available for the cohort was CMV serostatus. A further reported finding was that TCR beta sequences accurately predicted the HLA-A and HLA-B alleles for most subjects in the first cohort. The study listed 170 or so TCR beta chains as associated with cytomegalovirus. Roughly 17 rarely observed V segments, including chromosome 9 orphons, were excluded from the earlier analysis of 550 to 700 of the donors because counts were too low.

The cohort comprised around 700 healthy bone marrow donors. Cohort members were all nominally healthy when sampled, although unrecorded immune exposures were likely present. The donor was CMV seropositive and belonged to the group of 250 to 350 seropositive cohort members. A peripheral blood sample was provided by each donor, and peripheral blood mononuclear cells were used for TCR beta sequencing. The Qiagen DNeasy Blood Extraction Kit was used to extract genomic DNA from the blood cell samples. Library method: the immunoSEQ multiplex PCR assay. The multiplex PCR relied on a mix of 60 forward primers for TCR Vbeta segments and 13 reverse primers for TCR Jbeta segments. The CDR3 region of rearranged TCR beta genes was amplified from genomic DNA by a multiplex PCR assay. Amplified TCR beta libraries were sequenced as 87-base-pair reads on the Illumina HiSeq System. From the authors' description of their analysis: Across the roughly 670 repertoires, a later analysis counted 75 million to 90 million unique TCR beta chains, roughly 11 million of which were shared by at least two donors. To remove PCR and sequencing errors, raw reads were error-corrected and collapsed into unique sequences using a nearest-neighbor algorithm that merged closely related sequences. V, D and J gene segments were assigned by aligning CDR3 sequences to IMGT reference sequences. For a sequence to be retained, a match of at least six nucleotides to both a V gene segment and a J gene segment was required. A rearrangement counted as productive if the CDR3 had no stop codons and remained in frame with V and J, and every other rearrangement counted as non-productive. Following IMGT convention, CDR3 was defined as the stretch from the second conserved V-encoded cysteine up to the conserved J-encoded phenylalanine. In an earlier analysis of more than 550 of the donors, sequences lacking an unambiguous match to a single V gene segment were excluded. In an earlier analysis of about 590 of the donors, a V segment was called functional when productive rearrangements were above 56.7%, and segregating when the standard deviation between donors exceeded 5%. A statistical classification framework was developed to diagnose cytomegalovirus status using the catalog of TCR beta chain sequences. V and J gene assignment, in a later analysis, came from comparing TCR nucleotide sequences with IMGT/GENE-DB human TR gene sequences. The TCRdist pipeline was used in a later analysis to assign CDR3 sequences and most-parsimonious VDJ recombination scenarios. In a later analysis, each TCR beta chain was defined by its CDR3 amino acid sequence together with its V-gene family, and reads lacking a unique V-gene family were excluded. In a later analysis, several hundred highly shared, low-generation-probability nucleotide sequences were removed to address suspected cross-contamination and a sequencing artifact. For each public chain, a later analysis derived a clonal expansion index from normalized ranks of inferred template counts within each repertoire. A later analysis computed generation probabilities with a VDJ recombination model fitted to out-of-frame rearrangements, and checked the results against IGoR. Hypergeometric tests were used in a later analysis to score TCR-TCR, TCR-HLA and TCR-CMV co-occurrence, with a repertoire-size bias correction applied to the TCR pairs. In a later analysis, false discovery rates were estimated by permuting HLA or CMV assignments 20 times. A later analysis grouped co-occurring TCRs with DBSCAN, adding TCRdist sequence similarity when clustering within HLA-allele-positive subsets. Co-occurrence clustering excluded repertoires with fewer than 30,000 or more than 120,000 public chains, plus five with anomalous nucleotide sharing. In TCRdb, the immuneACCESS table is reduced to in-frame sequences with V and J assigned. These tables do not hold every clone; where another copy was compared, an unresolved V gene accounts for under half, and the others remain unexplained. V and J calls plus clone size are reproduced from that table; the DNA served to infer D and trimming. The sample's records list about 59,000 clones. Clones ranked in the top ten supply roughly 4.8% of the sample.

This receptor was taken from a man between 25 and 39 years old in good health and CMV-seropositive. The V and J genes are TRBV5-1 and TRBJ2-1, with 9 bases aligning to TRBD1. Sequences were obtained from PBMCs. The CDR3 corresponds to CASSLEGQGNNEQFF. The DNA sequence is TGCGCCAGCAGCTTGGAAGGACAGGGGAACAATGAGCAGTTCTTC.